This is a list of T cell receptor beta chains from one sample in a study of T cell responses to AZD1222 COVID-19 vaccine. The table came from immunoSEQ multiplex PCR; TCRdb's copy has only in-frame clones and leaves some out. The table has fewer than 200,000 clones, over 80% seen once. The starting material was peripheral blood, obtained on day 0 of AZD1222 vaccination. The source of these receptors is an adult in good health. The CDR3 runs from the conserved cysteine through the conserved F or W. The D gene is left open where the match is weak. The size field is filled for only some rows; it gives once, few, many or a size class.

j_gene | v_gene | d_gene | abundance | CDR3nt | CDR3aa
TRBJ2-5 | TRBV5-4 | - | - | TGTGCCAGCAGCTCGGGGCGAGAGACCCAGTACTTC | CASSSGRETQYF
TRBJ1-2 | TRBV10-3 | - | - | TGTGCCACACTGGCTGAGGGGAGCTATGGCTACACCTTC | CATLAEGSYGYTF
TRBJ2-1 | TRBV15 | TRBD1 | - | TGTGCCACCAGCGCCCGACAGGGCTGGAATGAGCAGTTCTTC | CATSARQGWNEQFF
TRBJ1-3 | TRBV9 | - | - | TGTGCCAGCAACGAGTTACGGGAAGTAACTGGAAACACCATATATTTT | CASNELREVTGNTIYF
TRBJ2-2 | TRBV4-1 | - | - | TGCGCCAGCAGCCAAGTTGGGCGGGGCGCCGGGGAGCTGTTTTTT | CASSQVGRGAGELFF
TRBJ2-3 | TRBV7-9 | - | - | TGTGCCAGCAGCTTTAAAACTAGCCCGAGCACAGATACGCAGTATTTT | CASSFKTSPSTDTQYF
TRBJ2-3 | TRBV7-3 | - | - | TGTGCCAGCAGCTTAACCCCCCTATATCCAGATACGCAGTATTTT | CASSLTPLYPDTQYF
TRBJ1-1 | TRBV5-1 | - | - | TGCGCCAGCAGCTTGGGGATGGGATGGGACACTGAAGCTTTCTTT | CASSLGMGWDTEAFF
TRBJ1-2 | TRBV2 | - | - | TGTGCCAGCAGTTTCCTCCCGACAACCAACTATGGCTACACCTTC | CASSFLPTTNYGYTF
TRBJ1-5 | TRBV21-1 | - | - | TGTGCCAGCAGCCCGAGGACTGATCTCGACAATCAGCCCCAGCATTTT | CASSPRTDLDNQPQHF
TRBJ1-1 | TRBV20-1 | TRBD1 | - | TGCAGTGCTAGGGGACAGGTTGAAGCTTTCTTT | CSARGQVEAFF
TRBJ2-5 | TRBV19 | - | - | TGTGCCAGTAGTATTTTGGGGTCGCGAGAGACCCAGTACTTC | CASSILGSRETQYF
TRBJ1-3 | TRBV20-1 | - | - | TGCAGTGCTAGAGAACGGAACACCATATATTTT | CSARERNTIYF
TRBJ1-5 | TRBV12-3/TRBV12-4 | - | - | TGTGCCAGCAGTTTAACCCCAGAGCCCCAGCATTTT | CASSLTPEPQHF
TRBJ1-2 | TRBV6-2/TRBV6-3 | TRBD1 | - | TGTGCCAGCAGTTATTCGACAGGGGGCCAAAAACTATGCGGCTACACCTTC | CASSYSTGGQKLCGYTF
TRBJ2-1 | TRBV6-5 | - | - | TGTGCCAGCAGCCGGACAGCCAACAATGAGCAGTTCTTC | CASSRTANNEQFF
TRBJ1-3 | TRBV9 | - | - | TGTGCCAGCAGACCCGGGCCAGTAACGGGAAACACCATATATTTT | CASRPGPVTGNTIYF
TRBJ2-7 | TRBV6-4 | TRBD2 | - | TGTGCCAGCAGTGACCATAGCGGGAGCTCCTACGAGCAGTACTTC | CASSDHSGSSYEQYF
TRBJ1-1 | TRBV30 | - | once | TGTGCCTGGAGTTACCAGGTGAACACTGAAGCTTTCTTT | CAWSYQVNTEAFF
TRBJ1-5 | TRBV28 | - | once | TGTGCCAGCACCTCTCCCCTGGGGGGAAATCAGCCCCAGCATTTT | CASTSPLGGNQPQHF
TRBJ1-1 | TRBV9 | - | - | TGTGCCAGCAGCGTAGCGGCAGATGAAGCTTTCTTT | CASSVAADEAFF
TRBJ2-7 | TRBV5-1 | - | - | TGCGCCAGCAGCTTGGCCCTCAGTGAACTCCCATACGAGCAGTACTTC | CASSLALSELPYEQYF
TRBJ2-7 | TRBV6-2/TRBV6-3 | - | - | TGTGCCAGCAGTTACGGTGGGTCACCCCACGAGCAGTACTTC | CASSYGGSPHEQYF
TRBJ1-2 | TRBV30 | - | - | TGTGCCTGGAATGCGGGAACCTATGGCTACACCTTC | CAWNAGTYGYTF
TRBJ1-1 | TRBV5-1 | - | - | TGCGCCAGCAGCTTGGCCTTGAACACTGAAGCTTTCTTT | CASSLALNTEAFF
TRBJ2-5 | TRBV9 | - | - | TGTGCCAGCAGCGCACCCGGCGCAGGGCTACAAGAGACCCAGTACTTC | CASSAPGAGLQETQYF
TRBJ1-3 | TRBV18 | TRBD1 | - | TGTGCCAGCTCAATCAAGATTGGGGACAGCTCTGGAAACACCATATATTTT | CASSIKIGDSSGNTIYF
TRBJ1-2 | TRBV27 | TRBD1 | - | TGTGCCAGCAGAGACAGGGGCGGCTACACCTTC | CASRDRGGYTF
TRBJ1-3 | TRBV6-6 | - | - | TGTGCCAGCAGTTTGCAGATGGAAAACACCATATATTTT | CASSLQMENTIYF
TRBJ1-3 | TRBV3-1/TRBV3-2 | - | - | TGTGCCAGCAGCCAAGATGGGAGTCCGATCTCTGGAAACACCATATATTTT | CASSQDGSPISGNTIYF
TRBJ1-3 | TRBV14 | - | - | TGTGCCAGCAGCCAAGACCGTCCAGGGTTACTCGGAAACACCATATATTTT | CASSQDRPGLLGNTIYF
TRBJ2-2 | TRBV11-2 | TRBD2 | - | TGTGCCAGCAGCTCCCTTAGGCTAGCGGGAGGGAACACCGGGGAGCTGTTTTTT | CASSSLRLAGGNTGELFF
TRBJ1-2 | TRBV5-6 | - | - | TGTGCCAGCAGCTTGAGGGGTGGCTACACCTTC | CASSLRGGYTF
TRBJ2-7 | TRBV7-2 | - | - | TGTGCCAGCAGCTTGGACCGTACGGAGCAGTACTTC | CASSLDRTEQYF
TRBJ2-7 | TRBV5-6 | TRBD1 | - | TGTGCCAGCAGCTTGAGAGGACAGGGGCTTCCCTACGAGCAGTACTTC | CASSLRGQGLPYEQYF
TRBJ2-1 | TRBV6-4 | TRBD1 | - | TGTGCCAGCAGTGGACTTCGGACAGGGAAGAATGAGCAGTTCTTC | CASSGLRTGKNEQFF
TRBJ2-1 | TRBV11-3 | - | - | TGTGCCAGCAGCTTAGCGGGGCCCTACAATGAGCAGTTCTTC | CASSLAGPYNEQFF
TRBJ1-1 | TRBV5-1 | - | - | TGCGCCAGCAACTATGGGACCGCGAACACTGAAGCTTTCTTT | CASNYGTANTEAFF
TRBJ1-3 | TRBV5-6 | - | - | TGTGCCAGCAGCCCTTACGACAGACGGCTCTCTGGAAACACCATATATTTT | CASSPYDRRLSGNTIYF
TRBJ1-5 | TRBV28 | - | - | TGTGCCAGCAGTTTTGGCCGGTATAGCAATCAGCCCCAGCATTTT | CASSFGRYSNQPQHF
TRBJ2-3 | TRBV10-3 | TRBD1 | - | TGTGCCATCAGTGCGGACAGGGGGATAGATACGCAGTATTTT | CAISADRGIDTQYF
TRBJ2-7 | TRBV28 | TRBD1 | once | TGTGCCAGCAGTTTATTGGACAGGGGGACCAACGAGCAGTACTTC | CASSLLDRGTNEQYF
TRBJ1-1 | TRBV18 | - | - | TGTGCCAGCTCACCCTTCACGGGAGGGGGGAACACTGAAGCTTTCTTT | CASSPFTGGGNTEAFF
TRBJ1-1 | TRBV5-6 | - | - | TGTGCCAGCAGCTTGGAGATGAACACTGAAGCTTTCTTT | CASSLEMNTEAFF
TRBJ2-3 | TRBV4-3 | TRBD1 | - | TGCGCCAGCAGCCAAAGCCGACATCGACAGGGATCCGATACGCAGTATTTT | CASSQSRHRQGSDTQYF
TRBJ1-1 | TRBV2 | - | - | TGTGCCAGCAGACCAGGCTTGAACACTGAAGCTTTCTTT | CASRPGLNTEAFF
TRBJ2-7 | TRBV5-1 | TRBD1 | - | TGCGCCAGCAGCACTGGACAGGGGGCAGGAGAGCAGTACTTC | CASSTGQGAGEQYF
TRBJ1-2 | TRBV27 | - | - | TGTGCCAGCAGTTTAGACGCGGGGCCTCTCACCCCGCTTACCTTC | CASSLDAGPLTPLTF
TRBJ1-3 | TRBV7-2 | - | - | TGTGCCAGCAGCTTAGGTGGGGGAGGAAACACCATATATTTT | CASSLGGGGNTIYF
TRBJ2-3 | TRBV5-1 | - | - | TGCGCCAGCAGCTTGGAGGCCAGAAGCTACGATACGCAGTATTTT | CASSLEARSYDTQYF
TRBJ1-4 | TRBV30 | - | - | TGTGCCTGGATAGCGGAAAATGAAGCTAAACTGTTTTTT | CAWIAENEAKLFF
TRBJ1-2 | TRBV15 | - | - | TGTGCCACCAGCCCAGGCTGGGGAGGGAAAGCTTCTAACTATGGCTACACCTTC | CATSPGWGGKASNYGYTF
TRBJ2-1 | TRBV19 | - | - | TGTGCCAGTACTAGCTCCTACAATGAGCAGTTCTTC | CASTSSYNEQFF